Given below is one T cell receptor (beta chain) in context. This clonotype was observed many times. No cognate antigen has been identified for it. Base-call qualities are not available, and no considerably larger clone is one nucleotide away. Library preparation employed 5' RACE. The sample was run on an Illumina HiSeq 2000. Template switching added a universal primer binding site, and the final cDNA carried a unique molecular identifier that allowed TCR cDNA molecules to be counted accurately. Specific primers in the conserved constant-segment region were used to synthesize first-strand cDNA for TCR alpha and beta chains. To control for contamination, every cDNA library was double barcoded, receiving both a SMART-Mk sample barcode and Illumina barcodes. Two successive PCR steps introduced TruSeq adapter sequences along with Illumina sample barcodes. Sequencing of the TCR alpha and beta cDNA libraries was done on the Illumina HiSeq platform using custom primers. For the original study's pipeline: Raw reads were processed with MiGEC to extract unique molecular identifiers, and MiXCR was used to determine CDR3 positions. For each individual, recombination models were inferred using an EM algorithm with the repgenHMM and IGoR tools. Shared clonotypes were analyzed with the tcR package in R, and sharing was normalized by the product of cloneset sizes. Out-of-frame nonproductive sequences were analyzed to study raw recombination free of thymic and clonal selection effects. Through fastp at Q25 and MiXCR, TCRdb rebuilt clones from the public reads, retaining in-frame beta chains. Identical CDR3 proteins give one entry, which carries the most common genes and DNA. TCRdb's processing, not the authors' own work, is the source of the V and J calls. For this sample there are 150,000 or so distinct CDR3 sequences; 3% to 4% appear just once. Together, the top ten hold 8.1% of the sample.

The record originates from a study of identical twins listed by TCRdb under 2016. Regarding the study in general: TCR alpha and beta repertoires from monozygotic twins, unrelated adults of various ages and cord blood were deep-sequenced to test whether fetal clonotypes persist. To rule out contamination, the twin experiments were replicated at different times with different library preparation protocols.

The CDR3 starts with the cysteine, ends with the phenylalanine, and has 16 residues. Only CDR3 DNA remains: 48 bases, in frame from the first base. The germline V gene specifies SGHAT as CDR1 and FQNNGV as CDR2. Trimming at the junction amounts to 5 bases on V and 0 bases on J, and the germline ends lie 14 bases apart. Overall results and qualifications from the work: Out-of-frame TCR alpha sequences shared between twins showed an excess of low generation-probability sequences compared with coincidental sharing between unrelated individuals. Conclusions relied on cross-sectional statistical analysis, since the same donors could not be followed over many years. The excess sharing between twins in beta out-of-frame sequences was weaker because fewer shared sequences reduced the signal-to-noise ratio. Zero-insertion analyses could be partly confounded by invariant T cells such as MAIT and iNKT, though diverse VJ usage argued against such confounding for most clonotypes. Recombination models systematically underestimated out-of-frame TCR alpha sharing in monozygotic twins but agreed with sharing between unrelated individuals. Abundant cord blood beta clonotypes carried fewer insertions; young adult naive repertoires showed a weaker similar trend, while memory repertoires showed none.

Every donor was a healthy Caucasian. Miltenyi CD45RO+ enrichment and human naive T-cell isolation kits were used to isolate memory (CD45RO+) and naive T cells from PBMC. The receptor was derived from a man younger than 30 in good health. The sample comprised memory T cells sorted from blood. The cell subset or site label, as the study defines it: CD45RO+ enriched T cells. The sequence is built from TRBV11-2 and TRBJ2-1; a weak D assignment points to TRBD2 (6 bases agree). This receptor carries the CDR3 CASSESGGISYNEQFF. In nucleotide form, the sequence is TGTGCCAGCAGCGAGAGCGGAGGGATCTCCTACAATGAGCAGTTCTTC.